One T cell receptor (beta chain) is described in this entry. The antigen remains undetermined. This record comes from a study of CD8 T cells in Susac syndrome. Study findings and constraints: The CD4+ T cell repertoire of patients with Susac syndrome showed no detectable clonal expansion. Acknowledgment was made by the study that its TCR sequencing and HLA analysis involved a relatively small number of individuals.

The RNA, about 0.5 to 1 ug, was put through reverse transcription using random hexamers. TCRdb redid the calling of the immunoSEQ multiplex PCR reads with MiXCR, one entry per CDR3 protein. In the table there are approximately 210,000 distinct CDR3 sequences, about 94% of which are singletons. Sequencing of TCR beta drew on CD8+ and CD4+ T cells from blood. Germline V CDR1 and CDR2: SGHDT, YYEEEE. V lost 1 base and J lost 2, with 9 bases in between. The CDR3 contains 14 residues. The specimen sequenced was CD4+ T cells from PBMCs. The sequence was collected from a human donor with Susac syndrome. The chain employs TRBV5-6 and TRBJ1-1; D possibly corresponds to TRBD1 (5 bases). As DNA, the CDR3 is TGTGCCAGCAGCTTGCGGGGGATCAACACTGAAGCTTTCTTT. This encodes CASSLRGINTEAFF.